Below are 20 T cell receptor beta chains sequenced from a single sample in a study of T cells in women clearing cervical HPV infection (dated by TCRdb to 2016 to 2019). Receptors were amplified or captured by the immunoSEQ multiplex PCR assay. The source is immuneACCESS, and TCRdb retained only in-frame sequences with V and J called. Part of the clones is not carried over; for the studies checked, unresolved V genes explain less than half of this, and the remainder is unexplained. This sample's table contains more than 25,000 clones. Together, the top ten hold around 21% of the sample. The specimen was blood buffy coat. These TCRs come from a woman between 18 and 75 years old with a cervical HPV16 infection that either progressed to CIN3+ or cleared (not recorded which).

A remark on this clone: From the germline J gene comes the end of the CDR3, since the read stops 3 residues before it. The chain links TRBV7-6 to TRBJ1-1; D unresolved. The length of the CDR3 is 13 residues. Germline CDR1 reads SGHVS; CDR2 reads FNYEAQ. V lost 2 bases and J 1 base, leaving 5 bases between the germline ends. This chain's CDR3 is CASSLSENTEAFF. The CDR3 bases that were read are TGTGCCAGCAGCTTATCAGAGAACACTGAA. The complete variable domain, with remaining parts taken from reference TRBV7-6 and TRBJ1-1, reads GAGVSQSPRYKVTKRGQDVALRCDPISGHVSLYWYRQALGQGPEFLTYFNYEAQQDKSGLPNDRFSAERPEGSISTLTIQRTEQRDSAMYRCASSLSENTEAFFGQGTRLTVV.

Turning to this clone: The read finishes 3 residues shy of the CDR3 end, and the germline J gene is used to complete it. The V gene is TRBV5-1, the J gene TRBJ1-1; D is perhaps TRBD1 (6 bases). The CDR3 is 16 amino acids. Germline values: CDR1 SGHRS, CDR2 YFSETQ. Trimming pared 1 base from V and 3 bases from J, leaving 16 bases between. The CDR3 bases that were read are TGCGCCAGCAGCTTGCTAACCGGGGAGGGGGACACTGAA. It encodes CASSLLTGEGDTE. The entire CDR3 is CASSLLTGEGDTEAFF.

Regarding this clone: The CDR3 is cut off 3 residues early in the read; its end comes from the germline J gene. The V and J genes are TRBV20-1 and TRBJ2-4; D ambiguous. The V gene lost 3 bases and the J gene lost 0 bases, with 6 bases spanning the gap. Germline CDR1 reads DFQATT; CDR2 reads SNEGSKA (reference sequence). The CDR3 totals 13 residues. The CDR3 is CSASVLAKNIQYF. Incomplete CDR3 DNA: TGCAGTGCTAGCGTTCTAGCCAAAAACATT.

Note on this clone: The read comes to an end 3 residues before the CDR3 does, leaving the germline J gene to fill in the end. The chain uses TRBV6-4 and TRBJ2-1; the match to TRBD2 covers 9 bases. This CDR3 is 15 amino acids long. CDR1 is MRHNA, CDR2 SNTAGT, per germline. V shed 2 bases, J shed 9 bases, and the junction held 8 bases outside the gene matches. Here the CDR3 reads CASSDGEREVSEQFF. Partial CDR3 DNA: TGTGCCAGCAGTGACGGCGAGCGGGAGGTCAGTGAG.

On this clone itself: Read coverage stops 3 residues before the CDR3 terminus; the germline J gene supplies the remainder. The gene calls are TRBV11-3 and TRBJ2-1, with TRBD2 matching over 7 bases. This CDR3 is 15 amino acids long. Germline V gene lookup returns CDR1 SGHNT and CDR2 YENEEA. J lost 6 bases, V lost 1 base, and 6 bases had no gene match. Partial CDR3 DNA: TGTGCCAGCAGCTTAGGTCGGTCTAGCGGCAATGAG. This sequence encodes CASSLGRSSGNE. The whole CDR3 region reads CASSLGRSSGNEQFF.

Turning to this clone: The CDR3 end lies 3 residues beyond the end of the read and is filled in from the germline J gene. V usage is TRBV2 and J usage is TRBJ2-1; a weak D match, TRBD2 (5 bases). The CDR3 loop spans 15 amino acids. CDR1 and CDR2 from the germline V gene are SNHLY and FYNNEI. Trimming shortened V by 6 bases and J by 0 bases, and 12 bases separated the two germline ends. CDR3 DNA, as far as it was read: TGTGCCAGCAGAACCCAGGACTTCTCCTACAATGAG. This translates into CASRTQDFSYNE. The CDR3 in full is CASRTQDFSYNEQFF.

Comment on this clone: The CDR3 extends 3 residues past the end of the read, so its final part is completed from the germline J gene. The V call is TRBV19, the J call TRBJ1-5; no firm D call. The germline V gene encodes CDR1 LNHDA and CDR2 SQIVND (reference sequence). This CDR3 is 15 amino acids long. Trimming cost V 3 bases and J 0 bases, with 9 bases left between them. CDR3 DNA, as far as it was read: TGTGCCAGTAGTATTGCTATGTATAGCAATCAGCCC. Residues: CASSIAMYSNQP. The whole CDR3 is CASSIAMYSNQPQHF. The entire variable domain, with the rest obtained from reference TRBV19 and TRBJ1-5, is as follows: DGGITQSPKYLFRKEGQNVTLSCEQNLNHDAMYWYRQDPGQGLRLIYYSQIVNDFQKGDIAEGYSVSREKKESFPLTVTSAQKNPTAFYLCASSIAMYSNQPQHFGDGTRLSIL.

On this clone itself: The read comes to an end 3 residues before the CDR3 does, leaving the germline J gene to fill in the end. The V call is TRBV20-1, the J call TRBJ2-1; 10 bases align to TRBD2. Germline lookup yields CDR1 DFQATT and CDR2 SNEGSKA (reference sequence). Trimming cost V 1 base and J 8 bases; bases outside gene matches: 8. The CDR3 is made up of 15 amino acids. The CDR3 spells CSARGGAGGNDEQFF. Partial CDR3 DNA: TGCAGTGCTAGAGGGGGAGCGGGAGGGAACGATGAG.

CDR3 amino acids: CASSRDTSSYEQYF. CDR3 bases read: TGTGCCAGTAGCCGGGACACGAGCTCCTACGAG. This chain connects TRBV19 to TRBJ2-7; a possible D gene is TRBD1 (6 bases). Read data end 3 residues before the CDR3 end; the end is taken from the germline J gene. Trimming stripped 6 bases from V and 0 bases from J, with 12 bases between. Germline CDR1 reads LNHDA; CDR2 reads SQIVND (reference sequence). The CDR3 contains 14 residues.

The DNA read from the CDR3 is TGTGCCAGCAGTCTTCGACAGGGAGGAGATCAGCCC. It codes for CASSLRQGGDQP. The CDR3 as a whole reads CASSLRQGGDQPQHF. This chain connects TRBV6-2 or TRBV6-3 to TRBJ1-5; 7 bases match TRBD1. The read terminates 3 residues before the CDR3 end, so the remaining end is supplied by the germline J gene. In germline, CDR1 is MNHEY, CDR2 SVGEGT. Trimming at V came to 5 bases and at J to 5 bases, leaving 9 bases not matched to a gene. The CDR3 covers 15 residues.

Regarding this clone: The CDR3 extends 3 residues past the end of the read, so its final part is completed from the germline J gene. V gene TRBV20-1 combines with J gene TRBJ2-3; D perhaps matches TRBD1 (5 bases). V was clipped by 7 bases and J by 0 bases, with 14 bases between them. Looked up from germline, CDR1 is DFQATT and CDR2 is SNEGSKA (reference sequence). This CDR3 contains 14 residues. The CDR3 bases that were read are TGCAGTGTTCCCCGCAGGGTGAGCACAGATACG. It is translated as CSVPRRVSTDT. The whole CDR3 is CSVPRRVSTDTQYF.

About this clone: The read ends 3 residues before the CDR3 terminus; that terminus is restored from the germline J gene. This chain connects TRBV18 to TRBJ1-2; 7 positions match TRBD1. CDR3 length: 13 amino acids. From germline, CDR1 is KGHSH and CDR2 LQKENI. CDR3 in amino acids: CASSPTGAHDYTF. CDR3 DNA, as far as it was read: TGTGCCAGCTCACCAACAGGGGCCCACGAC.

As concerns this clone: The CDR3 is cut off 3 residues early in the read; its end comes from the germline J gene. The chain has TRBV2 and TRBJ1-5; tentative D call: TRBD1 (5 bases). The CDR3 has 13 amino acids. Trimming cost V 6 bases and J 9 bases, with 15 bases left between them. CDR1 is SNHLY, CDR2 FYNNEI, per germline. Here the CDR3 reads CASRGTGGWPQHF. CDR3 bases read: TGTGCCAGCAGGGGGACGGGGGGTTGGCCC.

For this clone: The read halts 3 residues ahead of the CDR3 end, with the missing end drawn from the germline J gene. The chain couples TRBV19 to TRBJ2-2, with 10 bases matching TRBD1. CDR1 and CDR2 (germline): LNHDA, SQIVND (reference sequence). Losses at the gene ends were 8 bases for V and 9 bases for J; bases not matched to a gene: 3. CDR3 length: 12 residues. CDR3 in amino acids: CASRQGARELFF. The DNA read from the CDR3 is TGTGCCAGTCGACAGGGGGCCCGGGAG.

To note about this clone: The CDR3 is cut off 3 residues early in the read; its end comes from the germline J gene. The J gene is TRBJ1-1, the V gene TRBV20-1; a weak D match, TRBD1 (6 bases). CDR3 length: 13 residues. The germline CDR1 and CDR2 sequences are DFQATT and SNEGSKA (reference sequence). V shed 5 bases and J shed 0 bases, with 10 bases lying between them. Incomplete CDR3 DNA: TGCAGTGCTGCGAGACAGGTGAACACTGAA. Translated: CSAARQVNTE. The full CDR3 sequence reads CSAARQVNTEAFF.

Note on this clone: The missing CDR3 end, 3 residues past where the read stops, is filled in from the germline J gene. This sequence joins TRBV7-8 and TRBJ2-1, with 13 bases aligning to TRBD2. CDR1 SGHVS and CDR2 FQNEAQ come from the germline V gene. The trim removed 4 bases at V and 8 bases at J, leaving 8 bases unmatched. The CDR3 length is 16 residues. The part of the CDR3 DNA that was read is TGTGCCAGCAGCTCACGGACTAGCGGGAGTGGCGATGAG. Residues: CASSSRTSGSGDE. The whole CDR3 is CASSSRTSGSGDEQFF.

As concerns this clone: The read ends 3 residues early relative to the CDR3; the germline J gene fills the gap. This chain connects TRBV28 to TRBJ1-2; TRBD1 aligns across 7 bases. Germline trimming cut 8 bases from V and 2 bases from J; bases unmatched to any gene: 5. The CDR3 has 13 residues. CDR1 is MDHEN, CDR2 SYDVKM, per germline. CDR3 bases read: TGTGCCAGCCAGGTGACAGGGAACTATGGC. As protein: CASQVTGNYG. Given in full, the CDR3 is CASQVTGNYGYTF.

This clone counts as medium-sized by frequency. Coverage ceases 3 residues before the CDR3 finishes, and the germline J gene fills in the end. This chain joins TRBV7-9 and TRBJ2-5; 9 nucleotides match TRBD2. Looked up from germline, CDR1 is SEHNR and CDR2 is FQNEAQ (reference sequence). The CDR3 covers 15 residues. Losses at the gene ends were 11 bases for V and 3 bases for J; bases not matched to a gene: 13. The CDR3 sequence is CAGGLAGWGEETQYF. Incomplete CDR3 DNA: TGTGCCGGTGGGCTAGCGGGATGGGGAGAAGAGACC.

The part of the CDR3 DNA that was read is TGTGCCAGCTCATCGGGGACTAGCGGGAGGAACGAC. Its translation is CASSSGTSGRND. The full CDR3 protein is CASSSGTSGRNDYTF. The chain couples TRBV18 to TRBJ1-2; TRBD1 is a possible D gene (5 bases). The observed sequence ends 3 residues before the CDR3 terminus, with the missing tail filled in from the germline J gene. This CDR3 spans 15 amino acids. CDR1 and CDR2 (germline): KGHSH, LQKENI.

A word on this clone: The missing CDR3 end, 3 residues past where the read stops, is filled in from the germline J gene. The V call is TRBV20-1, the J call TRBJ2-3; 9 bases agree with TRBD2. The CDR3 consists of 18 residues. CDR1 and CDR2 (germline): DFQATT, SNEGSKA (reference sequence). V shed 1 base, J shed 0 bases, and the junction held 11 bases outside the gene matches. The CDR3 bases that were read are TGCAGTGCTAGAGCTACTTACCAGCGGGAGGATAGCACAGATACG. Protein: CSARATYQREDSTDT. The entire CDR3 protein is CSARATYQREDSTDTQYF.